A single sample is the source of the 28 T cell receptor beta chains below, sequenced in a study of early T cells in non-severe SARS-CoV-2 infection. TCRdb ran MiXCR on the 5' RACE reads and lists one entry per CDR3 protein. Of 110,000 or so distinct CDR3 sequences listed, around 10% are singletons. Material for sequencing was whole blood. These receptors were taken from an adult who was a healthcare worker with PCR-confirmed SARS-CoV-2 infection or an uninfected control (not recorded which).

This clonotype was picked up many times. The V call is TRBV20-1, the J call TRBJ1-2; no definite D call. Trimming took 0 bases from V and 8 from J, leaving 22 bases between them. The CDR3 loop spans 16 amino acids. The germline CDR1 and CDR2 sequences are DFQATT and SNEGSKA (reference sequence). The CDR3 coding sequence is TGCAGTGCTAGAGATCGGGGAACGGCACCTAGTAGAGGCTACACCTTC. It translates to CSARDRGTAPSRGYTF.

CDR3 sequence (DNA): TGTGCCAGCTCTTATGGGACAGGGGAGTACACTGAAGCTTTCTTT. Translated: CASSYGTGEYTEAFF. The chain uses TRBV18 and TRBJ1-1; 10 positions agree with TRBD1. CDR3 length: 15 amino acids. Germline-derived CDR1 and CDR2 are KGHSH and LQKENI. The V and J ends lost 6 bases and 3 bases, in that order; junction bases with no gene match: 7.

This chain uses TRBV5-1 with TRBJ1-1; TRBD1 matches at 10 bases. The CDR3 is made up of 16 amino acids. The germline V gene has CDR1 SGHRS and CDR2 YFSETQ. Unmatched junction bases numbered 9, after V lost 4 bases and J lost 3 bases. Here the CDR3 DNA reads TGCGCCAGCAGCCGCAGACAGGGGGCAATGGACACTGAAGCTTTCTTT. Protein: CASSRRQGAMDTEAFF. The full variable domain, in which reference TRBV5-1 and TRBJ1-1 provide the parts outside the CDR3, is KAGVTQTPRYLIKTRGQQVTLSCSPISGHRSVSWYQQTPGQGLQFLFEYFSETQRNKGNFPGRFSGRQFSNSRSEMNVSTLELGDSALYLCASSRRQGAMDTEAFFGQGTRLTVV.

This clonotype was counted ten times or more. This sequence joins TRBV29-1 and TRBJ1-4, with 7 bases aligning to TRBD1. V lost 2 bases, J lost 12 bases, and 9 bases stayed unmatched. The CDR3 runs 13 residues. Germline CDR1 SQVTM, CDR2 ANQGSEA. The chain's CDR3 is CSVETGAGGELFF. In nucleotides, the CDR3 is TGCAGCGTTGAAACAGGGGCGGGGGGAGAACTGTTTTTT.

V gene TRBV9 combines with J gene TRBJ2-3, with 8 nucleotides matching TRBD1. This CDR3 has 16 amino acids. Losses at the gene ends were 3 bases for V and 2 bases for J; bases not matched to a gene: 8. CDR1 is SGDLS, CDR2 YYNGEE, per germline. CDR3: CASSERQGAVTDTQYF. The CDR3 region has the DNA TGTGCCAGCAGCGAGAGGCAGGGGGCCGTCACAGATACGCAGTATTTT.

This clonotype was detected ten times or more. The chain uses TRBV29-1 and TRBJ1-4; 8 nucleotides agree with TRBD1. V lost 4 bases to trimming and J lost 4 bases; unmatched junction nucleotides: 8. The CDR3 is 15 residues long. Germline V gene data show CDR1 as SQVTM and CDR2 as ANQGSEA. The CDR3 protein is CSVGSPGGLNEKLFF. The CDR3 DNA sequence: TGCAGCGTTGGAAGCCCAGGGGGCCTTAATGAAAAACTGTTTTTT.

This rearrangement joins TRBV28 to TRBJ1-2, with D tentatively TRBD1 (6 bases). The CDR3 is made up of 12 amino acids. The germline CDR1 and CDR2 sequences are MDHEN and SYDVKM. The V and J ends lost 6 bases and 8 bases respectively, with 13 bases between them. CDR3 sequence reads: CASSSYREGYTF. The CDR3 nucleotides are TGTGCCAGCAGCTCCTACAGGGAAGGCTACACCTTC.

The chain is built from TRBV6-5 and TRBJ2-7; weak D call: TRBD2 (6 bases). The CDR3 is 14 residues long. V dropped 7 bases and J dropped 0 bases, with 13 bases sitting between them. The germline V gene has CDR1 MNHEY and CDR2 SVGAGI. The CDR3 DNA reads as TGTGCCAGCACCGCGGGGCCGAACTCCTACGAGCAGTACTTC. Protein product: CASTAGPNSYEQYF.

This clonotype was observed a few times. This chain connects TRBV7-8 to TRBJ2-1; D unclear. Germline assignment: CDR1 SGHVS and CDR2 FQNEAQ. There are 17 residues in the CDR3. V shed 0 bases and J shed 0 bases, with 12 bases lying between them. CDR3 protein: CASSLARRPSSYNEQFF. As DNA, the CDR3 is TGTGCCAGCAGCTTAGCGCGGCGCCCGAGCTCCTACAATGAGCAGTTCTTC.

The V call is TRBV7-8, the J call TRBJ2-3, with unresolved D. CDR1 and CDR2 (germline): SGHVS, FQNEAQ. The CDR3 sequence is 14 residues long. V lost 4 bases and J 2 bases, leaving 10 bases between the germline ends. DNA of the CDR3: TGTGCCAGCAGCTCCGGAACCTACACAGATACGCAGTATTTT. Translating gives CASSSGTYTDTQYF.

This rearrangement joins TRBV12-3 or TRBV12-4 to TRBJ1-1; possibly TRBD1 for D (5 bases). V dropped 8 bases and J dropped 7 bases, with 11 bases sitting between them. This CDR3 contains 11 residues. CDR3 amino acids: CASLGGVEAFF. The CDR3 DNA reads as TGTGCCAGCCTGGGAGGGGTTGAAGCTTTCTTT.

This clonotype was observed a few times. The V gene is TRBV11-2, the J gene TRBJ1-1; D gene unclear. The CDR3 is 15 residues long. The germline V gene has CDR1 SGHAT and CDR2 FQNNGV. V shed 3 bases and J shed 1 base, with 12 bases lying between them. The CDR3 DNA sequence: TGTGCCAGCAGCTTCGCCAAGGGCCCGAACACTGAAGCTTTCTTT. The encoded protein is CASSFAKGPNTEAFF. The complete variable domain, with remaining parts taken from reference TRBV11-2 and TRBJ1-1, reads EAGVAQSPRYKIIEKRQSVAFWCNPISGHATLYWYQQILGQGPKLLIQFQNNGVVDDSQLPKDRFSAERLKGVDSTLKIQPAKLEDSAVYLCASSFAKGPNTEAFFGQGTRLTVV.

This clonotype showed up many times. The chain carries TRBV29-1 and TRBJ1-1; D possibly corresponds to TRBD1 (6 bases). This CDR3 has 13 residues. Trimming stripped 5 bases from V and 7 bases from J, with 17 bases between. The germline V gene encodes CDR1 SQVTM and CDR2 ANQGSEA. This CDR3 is CSVYTGTTNEAFF. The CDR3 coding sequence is TGCAGCGTTTACACAGGGACCACAAATGAAGCTTTCTTT.

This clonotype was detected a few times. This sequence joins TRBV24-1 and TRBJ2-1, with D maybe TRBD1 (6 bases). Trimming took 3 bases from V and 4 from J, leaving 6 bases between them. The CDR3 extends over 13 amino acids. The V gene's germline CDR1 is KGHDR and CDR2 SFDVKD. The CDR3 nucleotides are TGTGCCACCAGTGATCAGGGGTACAATGAGCAGTTCTTC. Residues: CATSDQGYNEQFF.

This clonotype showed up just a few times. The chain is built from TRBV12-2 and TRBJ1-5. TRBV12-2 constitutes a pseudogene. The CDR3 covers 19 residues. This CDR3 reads CASRLGRAWDSDNNQPQHF. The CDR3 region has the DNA TGTGCAAGTCGCTTAGGAAGGGCCTGGGATTCTGACAACAATCAGCCCCAGCATTTT.

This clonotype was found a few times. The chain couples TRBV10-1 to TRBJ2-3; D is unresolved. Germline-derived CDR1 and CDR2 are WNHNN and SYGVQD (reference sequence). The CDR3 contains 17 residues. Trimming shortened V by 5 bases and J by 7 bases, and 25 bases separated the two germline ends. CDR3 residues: CASSRSPGSLLGHTQYF. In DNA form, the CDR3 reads TGCGCCAGCAGTCGTTCCCCCGGGTCTCTTTTGGGCCATACGCAGTATTTT.

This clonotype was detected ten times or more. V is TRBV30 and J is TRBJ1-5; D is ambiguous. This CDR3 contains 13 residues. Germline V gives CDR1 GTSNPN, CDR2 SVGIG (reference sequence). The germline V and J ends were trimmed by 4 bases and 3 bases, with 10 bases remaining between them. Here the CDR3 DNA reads TGTGCCTGGAAGGACGGGAACAATCAGCCCCAGCATTTT. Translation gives CAWKDGNNQPQHF.

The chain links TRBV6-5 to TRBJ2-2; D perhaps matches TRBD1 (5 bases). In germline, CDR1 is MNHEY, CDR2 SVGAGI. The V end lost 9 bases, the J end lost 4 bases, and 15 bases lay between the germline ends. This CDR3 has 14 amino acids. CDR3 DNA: TGTGCCAGTACGGACAACCTTCTCACCGGGGAGCTGTTTTTT. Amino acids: CASTDNLLTGELFF.

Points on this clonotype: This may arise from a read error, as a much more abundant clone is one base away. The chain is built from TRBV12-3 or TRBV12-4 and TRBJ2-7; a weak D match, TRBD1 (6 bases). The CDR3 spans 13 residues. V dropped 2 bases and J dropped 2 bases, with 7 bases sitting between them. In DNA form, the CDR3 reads TGTGCCAGCAGTTTATCAGGGGCCTACGAGCAGTACTTC. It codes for CASSLSGAYEQYF.

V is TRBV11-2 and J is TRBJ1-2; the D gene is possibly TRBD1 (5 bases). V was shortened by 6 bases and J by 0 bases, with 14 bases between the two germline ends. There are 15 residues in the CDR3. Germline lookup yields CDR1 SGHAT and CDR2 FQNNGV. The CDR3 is CASSSPGTANYGYTF. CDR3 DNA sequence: TGTGCCAGCAGTTCACCAGGGACGGCTAACTATGGCTACACCTTC. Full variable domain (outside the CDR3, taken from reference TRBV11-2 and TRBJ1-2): EAGVAQSPRYKIIEKRQSVAFWCNPISGHATLYWYQQILGQGPKLLIQFQNNGVVDDSQLPKDRFSAERLKGVDSTLKIQPAKLEDSAVYLCASSSPGTANYGYTFGSGTRLTVV.

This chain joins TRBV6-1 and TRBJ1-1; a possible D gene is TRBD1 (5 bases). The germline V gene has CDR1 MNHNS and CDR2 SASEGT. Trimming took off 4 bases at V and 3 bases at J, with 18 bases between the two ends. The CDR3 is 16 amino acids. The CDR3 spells CASSALEGQGDTEAFF. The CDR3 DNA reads TGTGCCAGCAGTGCCCTCGAGGGGCAGGGTGACACTGAAGCTTTCTTT.

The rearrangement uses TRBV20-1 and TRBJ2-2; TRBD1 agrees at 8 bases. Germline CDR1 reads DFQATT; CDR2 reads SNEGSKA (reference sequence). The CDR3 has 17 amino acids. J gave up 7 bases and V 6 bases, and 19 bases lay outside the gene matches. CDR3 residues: CSARSPGGGLEVGELFF. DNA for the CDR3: TGCAGTGCGAGAAGTCCAGGGGGCGGGCTAGAGGTCGGGGAGCTGTTTTTT.

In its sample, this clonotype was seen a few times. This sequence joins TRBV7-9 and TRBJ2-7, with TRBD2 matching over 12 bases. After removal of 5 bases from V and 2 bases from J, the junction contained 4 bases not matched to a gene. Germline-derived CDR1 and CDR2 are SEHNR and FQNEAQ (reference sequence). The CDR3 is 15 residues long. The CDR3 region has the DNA TGTGCCAGCAGCGGAACTAGCGGGGGGCCCTACGAGCAGTACTTC. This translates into CASSGTSGGPYEQYF.

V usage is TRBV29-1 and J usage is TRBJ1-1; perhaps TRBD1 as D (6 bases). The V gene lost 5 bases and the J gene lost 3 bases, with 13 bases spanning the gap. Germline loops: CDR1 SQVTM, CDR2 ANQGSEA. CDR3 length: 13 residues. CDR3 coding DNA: TGCAGCGTTAGGACAGATGGGGACACTGAAGCTTTCTTT. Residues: CSVRTDGDTEAFF.

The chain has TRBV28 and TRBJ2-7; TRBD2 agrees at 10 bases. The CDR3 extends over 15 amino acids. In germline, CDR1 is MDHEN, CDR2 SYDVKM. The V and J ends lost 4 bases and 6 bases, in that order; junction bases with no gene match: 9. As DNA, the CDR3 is TGTGCCAGCAGTTACGAAGCGGGAGGGCCGGGCGAGCAGTACTTC. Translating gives CASSYEAGGPGEQYF.

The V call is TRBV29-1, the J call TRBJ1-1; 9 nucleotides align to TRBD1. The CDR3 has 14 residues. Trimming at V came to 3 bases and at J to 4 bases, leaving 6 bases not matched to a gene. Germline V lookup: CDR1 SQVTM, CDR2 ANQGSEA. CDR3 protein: CSVDAGQGSTEAFF. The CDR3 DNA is TGCAGCGTTGACGCGGGACAGGGTAGCACTGAAGCTTTCTTT.

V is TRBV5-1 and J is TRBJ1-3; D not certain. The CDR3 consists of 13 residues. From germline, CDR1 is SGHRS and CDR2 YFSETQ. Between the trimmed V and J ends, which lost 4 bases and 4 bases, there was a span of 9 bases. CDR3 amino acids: CASSVAGGNTIYF. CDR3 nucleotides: TGCGCCAGCAGCGTGGCCGGAGGAAACACCATATATTTT. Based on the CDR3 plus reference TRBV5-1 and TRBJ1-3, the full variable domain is KAGVTQTPRYLIKTRGQQVTLSCSPISGHRSVSWYQQTPGQGLQFLFEYFSETQRNKGNFPGRFSGRQFSNSRSEMNVSTLELGDSALYLCASSVAGGNTIYFGEGSWLTVV.

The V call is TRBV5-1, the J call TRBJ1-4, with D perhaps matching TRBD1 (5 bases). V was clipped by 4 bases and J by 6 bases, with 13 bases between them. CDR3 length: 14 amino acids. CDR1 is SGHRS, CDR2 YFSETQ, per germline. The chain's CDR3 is CASSPGTADEKLFF. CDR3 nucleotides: TGCGCCAGCAGCCCCGGGACCGCCGATGAAAAACTGTTTTTT.